Listed below are T cell receptor beta chains from one sample, sequenced in a study of early T cells in non-severe SARS-CoV-2 infection. MiXCR, applied by TCRdb to the 5' RACE reads, yields one record per CDR3 protein. The repertoire holds about 77,000 distinct CDR3 sequences, roughly a sixth seen once, with approximately 2.6% in the top ten. The sequenced material came from whole blood. Receptor source: an adult who was a healthcare worker with PCR-confirmed SARS-CoV-2 infection or an uninfected control (not recorded which). Each CDR3 is given with its conserved first and last residue. Fields, in order: D gene, clone size, V gene, J gene, CDR3 length, CDR3 DNA, CDR3 protein. A D gene is named only where the DNA matches it firmly. Clone sizes are given selectively: once, few, many, or a class where the clone is expanded.

-	few	TRBV5-6	TRBJ2-7	15	TGTGCCAGCAGCCCTGGCGGAGGTATCCCCTACGAGCAGTACTTC	CASSPGGGIPYEQYF
-	few	TRBV7-8	TRBJ1-2	15	TGTGCCAGCAGCTTAGCACCAGGGGTGGGCTATGGCTACACCTTC	CASSLAPGVGYGYTF
-	few	TRBV12-3/TRBV12-4	TRBJ2-3	15	TGTGCCAGCAGTTTCGGGGGGCAAAGCACAGATACGCAGTATTTT	CASSFGGQSTDTQYF
-	few	TRBV11-3	TRBJ2-3	15	TGTGCCAGCAGCCCAGACGGGGGTAGCACAGATACGCAGTATTTT	CASSPDGGSTDTQYF
-	-	TRBV6-1	TRBJ1-3	14	TGTGCCAGCAGTGAAGGGACTCACGGAAACACCATATATTTT	CASSEGTHGNTIYF
-	-	TRBV28	TRBJ2-1	14	TGTGCCAGCAGATCGCCAGGGAGCTACAATGAGCAGTTCTTC	CASRSPGSYNEQFF
TRBD1	few	TRBV7-3	TRBJ1-6	15	TGTGCCAGCAGCTCCGGGACAGGGAAAAATTCACCCCTCCACTTT	CASSSGTGKNSPLHF
TRBD1	-	TRBV29-1	TRBJ2-1	12	TGCAGCGCGAAACAGGGGGCGGGTGAGCAGTTCTTC	CSAKQGAGEQFF
-	few	TRBV3-1	TRBJ2-7	13	TGTGCCAGCAGCCCCGGACCCGACTCACGGCAGTACTTC	CASSPGPDSRQYF
-	many	TRBV3-1	TRBJ2-7	15	TGTGCCAGCAGCCAAGCACAGGGAAGCCCCTACGAGCAGTACTTC	CASSQAQGSPYEQYF
-	few	TRBV11-3	TRBJ1-6	13	TGTGCCAGCAGCCCATTACGGAATTCACCCCTCCACTTT	CASSPLRNSPLHF
-	many	TRBV12-3/TRBV12-4	TRBJ1-6	17	TGTGCCAGCAGTCCCCGCGTTCGGCTGGGGGAGGGGTCACCCCTCCACTTT	CASSPRVRLGEGSPLHF
TRBD1	-	TRBV30	TRBJ1-2	12	TGTGCCTGGAGCGCACAGGGGCATGGCTACACCTTC	CAWSAQGHGYTF
-	-	TRBV28	TRBJ2-2	14	TGTGCCAGCGTACGCGGGACACACACCGGGGAGCTGTTTTTT	CASVRGTHTGELFF
-	few	TRBV11-2	TRBJ2-2	13	TGTGCCAGCAGCTGGACTGCCACCGGGGAGCTGTTTTTT	CASSWTATGELFF
TRBD1	once	TRBV12-3/TRBV12-4	TRBJ1-3	16	TGTGCCAGCAGTGCAGCCCAGGGGGCTTCTGGAAACACCATATATTTT	CASSAAQGASGNTIYF
-	few	TRBV2	TRBJ1-6	14	TGTGCCAGCAGTGAAGATCAGAACCGCTCACCCCTCCACTTT	CASSEDQNRSPLHF
-	few	TRBV11-2	TRBJ1-1	15	TGTGCCAGCAGCCCGACGTCCGGCAAGCACACTGAAGCTTTCTTT	CASSPTSGKHTEAFF
-	-	TRBV7-6	TRBJ1-4	14	TGTGCCAGCAGCGGGGGACGTTCGAATGAAAAACTGTTTTTT	CASSGGRSNEKLFF
-	-	TRBV9	TRBJ2-5	14	TGTGCCAGCAGCGTGGGAGCTGGAGGAGAGACCCAGTACTTC	CASSVGAGGETQYF
-	-	TRBV19	TRBJ2-3	16	TGTGCCAGTAGTGTGGGGGCACCCTTTTTCACAGATACGCAGTATTTT	CASSVGAPFFTDTQYF
TRBD1	few	TRBV11-2	TRBJ2-1	14	TGTGCCAGCAGCTTAGGGCAGGGGGCGAGTGAGCAGTTCTTC	CASSLGQGASEQFF
-	-	TRBV10-2	TRBJ1-1	13	TGCGCCAGCAGTCTGGACCGTCCGACTGAAGCTTTCTTT	CASSLDRPTEAFF
TRBD1	few	TRBV24-1	TRBJ2-2	15	TGTGCCACCAGTGACGCTGACAGGGTCAGCGGGGAGCTGTTTTTT	CATSDADRVSGELFF
-	-	TRBV28	TRBJ1-2	17	TGTGCCAGCAGTCAGGCCGATGTCCGGGGGTCCCTAAACGGCTACACCTTC	CASSQADVRGSLNGYTF
-	few	TRBV7-8	TRBJ2-5	16	TGTGCCAGCAGCTTAGTAGGGGGGGGAGTACAAGAGACCCAGTACTTC	CASSLVGGGVQETQYF